The 13 T cell receptor beta chains listed next were all sequenced from one sample in a study of blood T cell repertoires in COVID-19. Clones were sequenced by immunoSEQ multiplex PCR, and TCRdb holds only the in-frame ones, with some missing. The sample records roughly 150,000 clones, around 92% being singletons. The sequenced sample consisted of peripheral blood. The receptors were gathered from a man aged 60-69 years with acute or convalescent COVID-19.

This sequence joins TRBV2 and TRBJ2-7; 7 bases match TRBD1. The germline gives CDR1 SNHLY, CDR2 FYNNEI. The CDR3 length is 12 residues. V shed 8 bases and J 5 bases; nucleotides not matched to a gene: 6. CDR3 amino acids: CASAGTANEQYF. The CDR3 nucleotides are TGTGCCAGCGCCGGGACAGCCAACGAGCAGTACTTC.

For the CDR3, the DNA is TGTGCCAGCAGTGAAGAGCGAGGGAGTGGAAACACCATATATTTT. It is translated as CASSEERGSGNTIYF. The chain uses TRBV2 and TRBJ1-3; D unclear. The CDR3 contains 15 residues. From germline, CDR1 is SNHLY and CDR2 FYNNEI. Trimming left V 1 base short and J 3 bases short, with 10 bases between.

The rearrangement links TRBV7-8 to TRBJ2-1; D not certain. Trimming pared 1 base from V and 5 bases from J, leaving 9 bases between. Germline CDR1 and CDR2: SGHVS and FQNEAQ. CDR3 length: 14 amino acids. This CDR3 is CASSLGGANNEQFF. The CDR3 DNA reads as TGTGCCAGCAGCTTAGGAGGCGCGAACAATGAGCAGTTCTTC.

The J gene is TRBJ2-5, the V gene TRBV4-2, with D unresolved. The CDR3 contains 15 residues. The ends were cut back, 4 bases at V and 7 bases at J, with 19 bases in the middle. Germline loops: CDR1 LGHNA, CDR2 YNFKEQ. The CDR3: CASSPAPEPSGTQYF. CDR3 nucleotide sequence: TGTGCCAGCAGCCCGGCTCCGGAACCATCGGGGACCCAGTACTTC.

The chain uses TRBV12-3 or TRBV12-4 and TRBJ1-1, with 7 bases that match TRBD1. CDR3 length: 13 residues. V shed 6 bases and J 5 bases; nucleotides not matched to a gene: 6. The CDR3 bases are TGTGCCAGCAGCCGGAACAGGGGAACTGAAGCTTTCTTT. Translated, it gives CASSRNRGTEAFF.

The genes are TRBV6-5 and TRBJ1-6; 9 nucleotides line up with TRBD1. The germline CDR1 and CDR2 sequences are MNHEY and SVGAGI. The ends lost 4 bases at V and 10 bases at J; junction bases unmatched: 11. CDR3 size: 16 residues. In DNA form, the CDR3 reads TGTGCCAGCAGTTCCGGGACAGGGTTAAAAGGGTCACCCCTCCACTTT. Its protein product is CASSSGTGLKGSPLHF.

This chain joins TRBV5-1 and TRBJ2-1, with 11 bases fitting TRBD2. Germline assignment: CDR1 SGHRS and CDR2 YFSETQ. The junction had 3 bases not matched to a gene; V was cut back by 0 bases and J by 7 bases. The CDR3 loop spans 15 amino acids. The CDR3 loop reads CASSLVAGGINEQFF. In DNA form, the CDR3 reads TGCGCCAGCAGCTTGGTAGCGGGGGGGATTAATGAGCAGTTCTTC.

This clone was picked up a small number of times. The same CDR3 is also encoded by other DNA sequences in this sample. The chain uses TRBV7-9 and TRBJ1-2; 10 bases are shared with TRBD1. CDR3 length: 14 residues. From germline, CDR1 is SEHNR and CDR2 FQNEAQ (reference sequence). Germline trimming cut 5 bases from V and 2 bases from J; bases unmatched to any gene: 2. CDR3 in amino acids: CASSRQGANYGYTF. Here the CDR3 DNA reads TGTGCCAGCAGCCGACAGGGGGCGAACTATGGCTACACCTTC.

This clone was picked up a small number of times. This sequence joins TRBV7-9 and TRBJ2-1; maybe TRBD2 (5 bases). V lost 1 base to trimming and J lost 8 bases, with 9 bases between them. The CDR3 is 13 amino acids. The germline gives CDR1 SEHNR, CDR2 FQNEAQ (reference sequence). The CDR3 DNA reads TGTGCCAGCAGCTTAGGAATGCGGGATGAGCAGTTCTTC. This gives the protein CASSLGMRDEQFF.

This clone was seen once. The chain is built from TRBV5-1 and TRBJ2-3; D may be TRBD2 (5 bases). Per the germline V gene, CDR1 is SGHRS and CDR2 is YFSETQ. V was shortened by 7 bases and J by 1 base, with 13 bases between the two germline ends. The CDR3 length is 14 residues. This CDR3 is CASGSSYRTDTQYF. The CDR3 DNA reads as TGCGCCAGCGGGAGTTCCTATCGCACAGATACGCAGTATTTT.

CDR3 protein: CASSIGDRANEQFF. DNA for the CDR3: TGTGCCAGTAGTATTGGGGACAGGGCAAATGAGCAGTTCTTC. This chain uses TRBV19 with TRBJ2-1; TRBD1 agrees at 9 bases. Trimming at V came to 3 bases and at J to 7 bases, leaving 4 bases not matched to a gene. The CDR3 is made up of 14 amino acids. Germline V lookup: CDR1 LNHDA, CDR2 SQIVND (reference sequence). Filled out from reference TRBV19 and TRBJ2-1, the complete variable domain reads DGGITQSPKYLFRKEGQNVTLSCEQNLNHDAMYWYRQDPGQGLRLIYYSQIVNDFQKGDIAEGYSVSREKKESFPLTVTSAQKNPTAFYLCASSIGDRANEQFFGPGTRLTVL.

The chain combines TRBV4-1 with TRBJ1-1; D not certain. Germline V gene data show CDR1 as MGHRA and CDR2 as YSYEKL. Trimming took off 4 bases at V and 0 bases at J, with 6 bases between the two ends. The CDR3 extends over 13 amino acids. The CDR3 DNA sequence: TGCGCCAGCAGCCCACAAATGAACACTGAAGCTTTCTTT. Encoded protein: CASSPQMNTEAFF.

The DNA for the CDR3 is TGTGCCAGCAGTGTCCTGGGCCTCAGAGGGAATTCACCCCTCCACTTT. It yields the protein CASSVLGLRGNSPLHF. The chain couples TRBV2 to TRBJ1-6; unclear D gene. V lost 4 bases to trimming and J lost 7 bases, with 17 bases between them. The CDR3 runs to 16 residues. Germline values: CDR1 SNHLY, CDR2 FYNNEI. Full variable domain (rest looked up from reference TRBV2 and TRBJ1-6): EPEVTQTPSHQVTQMGQEVILRCVPISNHLYFYWYRQILGQKVEFLVSFYNNEISEKSEIFDDQFSVERPDGSNFTLKIRSTKLEDSAMYFCASSVLGLRGNSPLHFGNGTRLTVT.